This T cell receptor (beta chain) was identified during a study of blood T cells in healthy people across ages. Study at large: Per two T cells, template switching captured roughly one barcoded beta molecule.

This clonotype was picked up a small number of times. Its antigen is not known. A sample-barcoded 5' primer and a J-beta primer mix were used in a second PCR of about 7 to 11 cycles. TCRdb independently ran MiXCR on the 5' RACE reads; one entry per CDR3 protein. This table has 920,000 or so distinct CDR3 sequences, over 35% appearing once. Germline-derived CDR1 and CDR2 are DFQATT and SNEGSKA (reference sequence). The CDR3 has 14 amino acids. V shed 1 base and J 15 bases; nucleotides not matched to a gene: 10. General study results and limits: Naive T cell percentage and TCR beta diversity correlated strongly.

Drawing of peripheral blood yielded about 10 milliliters from each donor. Per-sample PBMC isolation yielded at least 7 million cells. Sequenced input: blood. The receptor was isolated from a woman aged 60-75 years in good health. V and J are TRBV20-1 and TRBJ2-1, with 12 bases matching TRBD2. The CDR3 region is CSARGSGLAGYMFF. The CDR3 coding sequence is TGCAGTGCTAGAGGTTCGGGACTAGCGGGTTACATGTTCTTC.